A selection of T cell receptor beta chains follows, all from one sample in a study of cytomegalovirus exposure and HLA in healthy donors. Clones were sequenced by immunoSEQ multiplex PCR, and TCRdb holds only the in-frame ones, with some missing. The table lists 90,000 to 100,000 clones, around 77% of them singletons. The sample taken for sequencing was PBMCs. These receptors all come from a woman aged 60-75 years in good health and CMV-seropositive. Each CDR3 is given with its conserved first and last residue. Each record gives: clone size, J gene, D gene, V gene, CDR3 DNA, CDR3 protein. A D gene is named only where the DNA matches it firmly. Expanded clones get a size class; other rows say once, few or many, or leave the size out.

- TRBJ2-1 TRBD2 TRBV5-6 TGTGCCAGCAGCTTGGCCCGGCTCAAGGCGGGAGGGAGGCACAATGAGCAGTTCTTC CASSLARLKAGGRHNEQFF
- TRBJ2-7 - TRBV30 TGTGCCTGGAGCGAAACAGGACAGTACGAGCAGTACTTC CAWSETGQYEQYF
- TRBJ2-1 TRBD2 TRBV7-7 TGTGCTAGCAGCTCCCACCCCGGCGGAGCGGGAGGCGGTGAGCAGTTCTTC CASSSHPGGAGGGEQFF
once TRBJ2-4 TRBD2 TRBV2 TGTGCCAGCAGTGAAGACGCCGCGGGGGATCAGTACTTC CASSEDAAGDQYF
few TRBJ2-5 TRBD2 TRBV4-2 TGTGCCAGCAGCCGGACTAGAGCAGAGACCCAGTACTTC CASSRTRAETQYF
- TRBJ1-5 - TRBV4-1 TGCGCCAGCAGCCAAGCAGGTGCAGGGCAGCCCCAGCATTTT CASSQAGAGQPQHF
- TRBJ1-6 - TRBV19 TGTGCCAGTAGGCCTGGGGCGGTAAATTCACCCCTCCACTTT CASRPGAVNSPLHF
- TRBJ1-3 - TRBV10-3 TGTGCCATCAGGGGAGGGGGCTCTGGAAACACCATATATTTT CAIRGGGSGNTIYF
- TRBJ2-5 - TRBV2 TGTGCCAGCAGTGAATCGGCAGCCCCGCGGGAGACCCAGTACTTC CASSESAAPRETQYF
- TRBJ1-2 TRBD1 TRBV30 TGTGCCTGGAGGGTCAGGGGGCTTTACTATGGCTACACCTTC CAWRVRGLYYGYTF
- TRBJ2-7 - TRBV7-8 TGTGCCAGCAGCTTAGCCGGTGGAGGGGCCGAGCAGTACTTC CASSLAGGGAEQYF
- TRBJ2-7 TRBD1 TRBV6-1 TGTGCCAGCAGTGAAGCGGGACAGGGACTATACGAGCAGTACTTC CASSEAGQGLYEQYF
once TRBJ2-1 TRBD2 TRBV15 TGTGCCACCAGCACATTTCTCCGGGGGACTAGCGGGAACAATGAGCAGTTCTTC CATSTFLRGTSGNNEQFF
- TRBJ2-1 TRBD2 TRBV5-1 TGCGCCAGCAGCCCGACGTGGACTAGCACCCATGAGCAGTTCTTC CASSPTWTSTHEQFF
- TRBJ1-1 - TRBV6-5 TGTGCCAGCACCCCGGGGGGAACTGAAGCTTTCTTT CASTPGGTEAFF
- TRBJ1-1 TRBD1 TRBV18 TGTGCCAGCTCTCGGACAGGGGTTACCATGAACACTGAAGCTTTCTTT CASSRTGVTMNTEAFF
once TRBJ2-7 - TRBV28 TGTGCCAGCAGTTTACTAACCCCGCTAGCTAGATTACAGTACTTC CASSLLTPLARLQYF
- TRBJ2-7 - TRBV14 TGTGCCAGCAGCCAAGTCCCGGGCTACGAGCAGTACTTC CASSQVPGYEQYF
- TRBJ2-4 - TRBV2 TGTGCCAGCAGCCGAGGGGGACACGAAAACATTCAGTACTTC CASSRGGHENIQYF
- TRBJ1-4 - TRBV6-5 TGTGCCAGCAGCCCGGGGGGCTCAACTAATGAAAAACTGTTTTTT CASSPGGSTNEKLFF
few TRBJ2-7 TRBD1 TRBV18 TGTGCCAGCTCACTGGGACAGGGGCAAAACTACGAGCAGTACTTC CASSLGQGQNYEQYF
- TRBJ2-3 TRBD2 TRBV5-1 TGCGCCAGCAGCTGGGAGGGCCGCGGAGATACGCAGTATTTT CASSWEGRGDTQYF
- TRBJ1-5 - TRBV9 TGTGCCAGCAGCGTAGGCGCCTCAAATCAGCCCCAGCATTTT CASSVGASNQPQHF
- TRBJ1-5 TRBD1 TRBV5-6 TGTGCCAGCAGCCCGGGACAGGGTAATCAGCCCCAGCATTTT CASSPGQGNQPQHF
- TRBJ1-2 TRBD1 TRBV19 TGTGCCAGTAGTAACTCCGGAGACAGGGTCGGCTACACCTTC CASSNSGDRVGYTF
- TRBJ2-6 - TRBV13 TGTGCCAGCAGCTTCCGCTCTGGGGCCAACGTCCTGACTTTC CASSFRSGANVLTF
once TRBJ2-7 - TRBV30 TGTGCCTGGAGTGTACGCCTAGCCCACGAGCAGTACTTC CAWSVRLAHEQYF
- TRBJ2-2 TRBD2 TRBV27 TGTGCCAGCAGTTCCACGACTAGCGGGAGCACCGGGGAGCTGTTTTTT CASSSTTSGSTGELFF
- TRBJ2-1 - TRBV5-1 TGCGCCAGCAGCTCACAGTCAAGCTCCTACAATGAGCAGTTCTTC CASSSQSSSYNEQFF